Following are 17 T cell receptor beta chains from one sample sequenced in a study of shared clonotypes between healthy human individuals. Clones were sequenced by immunoSEQ multiplex PCR, and TCRdb holds only the in-frame ones, with some missing. The table lists over 800,000 clones, around 93% of them singletons, with around 24% in the top ten. As defined, naive CD8 cells were CD45RO-negative and positively selected for CCR7, with terminally differentiated effector memory CD45RA+ cells excluded. What was sequenced was naive CD8+ T cells sorted from blood. The source of these receptors is a man aged 30-40 years in good health.

This chain joins TRBV27 and TRBJ1-4, with D uncertain. The CDR3 is 14 amino acids. Germline V gene sequence: CDR1 MNHEY, CDR2 SMNVEV (reference sequence). With 9 bases removed from V and 0 bases from J, the gap between germline ends came to 11 bases. The CDR3 DNA is TGTGCCAGTCGAGGGATCTCAACTAATGAAAAACTGTTTTTT. Its protein is CASRGISTNEKLFF.

The rearrangement links TRBV25-1 to TRBJ2-5; D unresolved. CDR3 length equals 13 residues. Germline CDR1 MGHDK, CDR2 SYGVNS. V lost 2 bases and J lost 4, with 8 bases in between. CDR3 in amino acids: CASSEALGETQYF. Written as DNA, the CDR3 is TGTGCCAGCAGTGAAGCGCTTGGAGAGACCCAGTACTTC.

The chain has TRBV4-1 and TRBJ2-5, with TRBD2 as a possible D gene (5 bases). The V gene lost 10 bases and the J gene lost 0 bases, with 21 bases spanning the gap. Per germline, CDR1 MGHRA and CDR2 YSYEKL. CDR3 length: 16 amino acids. The CDR3 loop reads CATSQEDHSYQETQYF. CDR3 nucleotide sequence: TGCGCCACATCGCAGGAGGACCACTCGTACCAAGAGACCCAGTACTTC.

This clone showed up just once. The chain is built from TRBV7-9 and TRBJ2-4, with TRBD2 matching 12 bases. The ends lost 4 bases at V and 1 base at J; junction bases unmatched: 5. The germline V gene encodes CDR1 SEHNR and CDR2 FQNEAQ (reference sequence). The CDR3 contains 17 residues. CDR3 loop: CASSSASGRVAKNIQYF. The CDR3 bases are TGTGCCAGCAGCTCGGCTAGCGGGAGGGTTGCCAAAAACATTCAGTACTTC.

The chain carries TRBV5-6 and TRBJ2-2, with D possibly TRBD2 on 6 matching bases. The V end lost 4 bases, the J end lost 1 base, and 14 bases lay between the germline ends. This CDR3 has 16 amino acids. Germline V gene sequence: CDR1 SGHDT, CDR2 YYEEEE. CDR3 sequence reads: CASSPGEAGNTGELFF. The CDR3 DNA is TGTGCCAGCAGCCCGGGGGAAGCAGGGAACACCGGGGAGCTGTTTTTT. Combining the CDR3 with reference TRBV5-6 and TRBJ2-2 gives the whole variable domain DAGVTQSPTHLIKTRGQQVTLRCSPKSGHDTVSWYQQALGQGPQFIFQYYEEEERQRGNFPDRFSGHQFPNYSSELNVNALLLGDSALYLCASSPGEAGNTGELFFGEGSRLTVL.

This clone was counted a single time. The chain carries TRBV28 and TRBJ1-2; TRBD1 matches 10 bases. CDR3 length: 17 amino acids. Trimming at V came to 2 bases and at J to 3 bases, leaving 9 bases not matched to a gene. The germline V gene encodes CDR1 MDHEN and CDR2 SYDVKM. CDR3 in DNA: TGTGCCAGCAGTTTACCACTCGAGACAGGGGGCGACTATGGCTACACCTTC. This encodes CASSLPLETGGDYGYTF.

The genes are TRBV18 and TRBJ2-1, with 7 bases aligning to TRBD2. V lost 3 bases and J lost 8; bases outside the gene matches: 7. Germline V CDR1 and CDR2: KGHSH, LQKENI. The CDR3 totals 14 residues. For the CDR3, the DNA is TGTGCCAGCTCACCGGGCGGGAGTACCGATGAGCAGTTCTTC. Translated, it gives CASSPGGSTDEQFF. Drawing the rest from reference TRBV18 and TRBJ2-1, the complete variable domain is NAGVMQNPRHLVRRRGQEARLRCSPMKGHSHVYWYRQLPEEGLKFMVYLQKENIIDESGMPKERFSAEFPKEGPSILRIQQVVRGDSAAYFCASSPGGSTDEQFFGPGTRLTVL.

The chain recombines TRBV7-9 with TRBJ2-3, with D uncertain. The length of the CDR3 is 16 residues. Germline CDR1 reads SEHNR; CDR2 reads FQNEAQ (reference sequence). Between the trimmed V and J ends, which lost 5 bases and 4 bases, there was a span of 19 bases. Here the CDR3 DNA reads TGTGCCAGCAGCCCCCCAGTGACTTTTAACCCAGATACGCAGTATTTT. This translates into CASSPPVTFNPDTQYF.

This rearrangement joins TRBV7-9 to TRBJ2-2; the D gene is possibly TRBD1 (5 bases). V shed 8 bases and J shed 7 bases, with 23 bases lying between them. Germline CDR1 SEHNR, CDR2 FQNEAQ (reference sequence). This CDR3 has 16 amino acids. CDR3 amino acids: CASPPPGLRPGGELFF. DNA of the CDR3: TGTGCCAGCCCACCCCCAGGGCTGCGACCCGGCGGGGAGCTGTTTTTT. The complete variable domain, with remaining parts taken from reference TRBV7-9 and TRBJ2-2, reads DTGVSQNPRHKITKRGQNVTFRCDPISEHNRLYWYRQTLGQGPEFLTYFQNEAQLEKSRLLSDRFSAERPKGSFSTLEIQRTEQGDSAMYLCASPPPGLRPGGELFFGEGSRLTVL.

This chain joins TRBV15 and TRBJ2-1; TRBD2 matches 9 bases. CDR3 length equals 15 residues. The trim removed 8 bases at V and 2 bases at J, leaving 7 bases unmatched. Germline V gene lookup returns CDR1 LNHNV and CDR2 YYDKDF (reference sequence). The CDR3: CATVAGETPYNEQFF. CDR3 bases: TGTGCCACCGTAGCGGGAGAAACACCCTACAATGAGCAGTTCTTC.

A word on this clone: Other nucleotide sequences from this sample produce the same CDR3. This sequence joins TRBV7-2 and TRBJ2-7; 11 nucleotides line up with TRBD2. V shed 5 bases, J shed 0 bases, and the junction held 3 bases outside the gene matches. There are 15 residues in the CDR3. Germline V gives CDR1 SGHTA, CDR2 FQGNSA. CDR3 sequence (DNA): TGTGCCAGCAGCCCAACTAGCGGGAGCTCCTACGAGCAGTACTTC. Translation gives CASSPTSGSSYEQYF.

This chain joins TRBV2 and TRBJ2-1; D is unclear. This CDR3 is 12 amino acids long. V was shortened by 8 bases and J by 6 bases, with 11 bases between the two germline ends. Per germline, CDR1 SNHLY and CDR2 FYNNEI. The chain's CDR3 is CASLNKGNEQFF. Here the CDR3 DNA reads TGTGCCAGCCTTAACAAGGGCAATGAGCAGTTCTTC.

The chain recombines TRBV6-6 with TRBJ2-1; no clear D gene. V was shortened by 6 bases and J by 6 bases, with 9 bases between the two germline ends. The length of the CDR3 is 12 residues. From germline, CDR1 is MNHNY and CDR2 SVGAGI (reference sequence). CDR3 coding DNA: TGTGCCAGCAGGGTGGGCGGCAATGAGCAGTTCTTC. The encoded protein is CASRVGGNEQFF.

The chain carries TRBV7-8 and TRBJ2-7; no definite D call. V dropped 0 bases and J dropped 4 bases, with 10 bases sitting between them. The CDR3 loop spans 14 amino acids. CDR1 and CDR2 from the germline V gene are SGHVS and FQNEAQ. CDR3 sequence: CASSLALGLYEQYF. The CDR3 DNA sequence: TGTGCCAGCAGCTTAGCGCTCGGGTTATACGAGCAGTACTTC.

This clone was picked up one time. V and J are TRBV7-9 and TRBJ2-5, with D maybe TRBD1 (6 bases). The germline CDR1 and CDR2 sequences are SEHNR and FQNEAQ (reference sequence). The CDR3 runs to 15 residues. V dropped 5 bases and J dropped 3 bases, with 16 bases sitting between them. The CDR3 region is CASSEGRGWKETQYF. CDR3 DNA: TGTGCCAGCAGCGAAGGCAGGGGTTGGAAAGAGACCCAGTACTTC.

The chain carries TRBV10-2 and TRBJ2-7; possible D gene TRBD2, 5 bases. V lost 3 bases to trimming and J lost 3 bases, with 12 bases between them. The CDR3 is 14 residues long. CDR1 and CDR2 from the germline V gene are WSHSY and SAAADI. The CDR3 sequence is CASSESLASYEQYF. CDR3 in DNA: TGCGCCAGCAGTGAATCCCTAGCAAGCTACGAGCAGTACTTC.

This clone was observed a few times. The V and J genes are TRBV10-2 and TRBJ1-5; no clear D gene. Trimming cost V 5 bases and J 1 base, with 15 bases left between them. The CDR3 contains 16 residues. CDR1 and CDR2 from the germline V gene are WSHSY and SAAADI. The CDR3 DNA is TGCGCCAGCAGTCCGCTTGCGAGGACGAGCAATCAGCCCCAGCATTTT. This encodes CASSPLARTSNQPQHF.